The 8 T cell receptor beta chains below were found in one sample sequenced in a study of graft-versus-host responses after intestinal transplantation (dated by TCRdb to the early 2020s). The library came from the immunoSEQ multiplex PCR assay. What TCRdb holds here is the immuneACCESS table cut down to in-frame rearrangements. Part of the clones is not present; checked against another copy, under half of the missing clones reflect an unresolved V gene, and the others are unexplained. For this sample there are 25,000 to 30,000 clones; 90% to 95% appear just once. 0.72% of the sample goes to the ten largest clones. The input for sequencing was PBMCs, taken 66 days after intestinal transplant. The receptors were sampled from a human patient who received an intestinal transplant, so some T cells may come from the graft donor.

The rearrangement joins TRBV30 to TRBJ2-2; TRBD1 matches at 8 bases. Germline lookup yields CDR1 GTSNPN and CDR2 SVGIG (reference sequence). Trimming at V came to 0 bases and at J to 9 bases, leaving 12 bases not matched to a gene. There are 16 residues in the CDR3. The CDR3 is CAWSVGQEGYERELFF. In nucleotides, the CDR3 is TGTGCCTGGAGTGTGGGACAGGAGGGTTATGAGAGGGAGCTGTTTTTT.

The V and J genes are TRBV5-8 and TRBJ1-5; D ambiguous. V was shortened by 8 bases and J by 9 bases, with 15 bases between the two germline ends. CDR3 length equals 12 residues. Germline CDR1 SGHTS, CDR2 YDEGEE. Here the CDR3 reads CASLGVSGPQHF. The DNA for the CDR3 is TGTGCCAGTCTCGGAGTGTCAGGGCCCCAGCATTTT.

The CDR3 bases are TGTGCCAGTAGTCCCCCCTGGCTCGTCTCTGGAAACACCATATATTTT. Translation gives CASSPPWLVSGNTIYF. This rearrangement joins TRBV19 to TRBJ1-3; no reliable D call. The CDR3 runs 16 residues. Germline assignment: CDR1 LNHDA and CDR2 SQIVND (reference sequence). Trimming stripped 5 bases from V and 0 bases from J, with 14 bases between.

Only one count was recorded for this clone. The V and J genes are TRBV5-1 and TRBJ1-1, with 11 bases aligning to TRBD1. The CDR3 loop spans 16 amino acids. Losses at the gene ends were 3 bases for V and 4 bases for J; bases not matched to a gene: 8. Germline V gene sequence: CDR1 SGHRS, CDR2 YFSETQ. The CDR3 region is CASSWGPGQGGTEAFF. The CDR3 bases are TGCGCCAGCAGCTGGGGGCCGGGACAGGGGGGCACTGAAGCTTTCTTT.

The V gene is TRBV6-5, the J gene TRBJ1-1; 9 nucleotides align to TRBD1. Trimming cost V 4 bases and J 2 bases; bases outside gene matches: 2. This CDR3 has 14 amino acids. CDR1 and CDR2 from the germline V gene are MNHEY and SVGAGI. CDR3 in DNA: TGTGCCAGCAGTTGGACAGGGGACAACACTGAAGCTTTCTTT. Amino acid sequence: CASSWTGDNTEAFF.

This sequence joins TRBV10-3 and TRBJ2-3; the D is unclear. Germline assignment: CDR1 ENHRY and CDR2 SYGVKD. V lost 10 bases, J lost 4 bases, and 12 bases lay in between. This CDR3 contains 12 residues. The CDR3 nucleotides read TGTGCCACCGCCCCGTCCGCAGATACGCAGTATTTT. Its protein is CATAPSADTQYF.

The J gene is TRBJ1-2, the V gene TRBV11-2; 7 nucleotides agree with TRBD1. The J segment lost 2 bases and the V segment lost 6 bases, leaving 0 bases of the junction unmatched. The CDR3 runs to 12 residues. Looked up from germline, CDR1 is SGHAT and CDR2 is FQNNGV. DNA of the CDR3: TGTGCCAGCAGGGGACAGAACTATGGCTACACCTTC. Protein sequence: CASRGQNYGYTF.

J is TRBJ2-1 and V is TRBV6-5, with TRBD2 matching 7 bases. Trimming cost V 7 bases and J 8 bases; bases outside gene matches: 8. CDR3 length: 13 residues. Germline V gene data show CDR1 as MNHEY and CDR2 as SVGAGI. The CDR3 loop reads CASTPRGDDEQFF. The CDR3 coding sequence is TGTGCCAGCACCCCCCGGGGGGACGATGAGCAGTTCTTC.